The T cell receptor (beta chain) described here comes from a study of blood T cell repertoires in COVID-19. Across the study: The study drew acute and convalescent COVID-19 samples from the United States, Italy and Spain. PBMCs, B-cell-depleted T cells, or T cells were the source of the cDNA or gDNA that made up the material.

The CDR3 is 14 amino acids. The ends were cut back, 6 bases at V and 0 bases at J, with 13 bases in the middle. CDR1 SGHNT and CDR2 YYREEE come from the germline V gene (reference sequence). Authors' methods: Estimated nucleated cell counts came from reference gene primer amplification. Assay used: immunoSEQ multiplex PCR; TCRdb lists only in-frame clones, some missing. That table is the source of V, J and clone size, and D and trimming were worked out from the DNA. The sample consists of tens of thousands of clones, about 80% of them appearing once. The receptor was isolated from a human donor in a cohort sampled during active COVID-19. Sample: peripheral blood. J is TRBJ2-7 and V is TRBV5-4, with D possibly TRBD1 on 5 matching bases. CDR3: CASTPTDNSYEQYF. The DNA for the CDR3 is TGTGCCAGCACCCCGACAGACAACTCCTACGAGCAGTACTTC. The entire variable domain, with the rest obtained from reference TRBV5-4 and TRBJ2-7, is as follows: ETGVTQSPTHLIKTRGQQVTLRCSSQSGHNTVSWYQQALGQGPQFIFQYYREEENGRGNFPPRFSGLQFPNYSSELNVNALELDDSALYLCASTPTDNSYEQYFGPGTRLTVT.